This TCR beta chain was obtained from a study of T cells in Graves' hyperthyroidism and ophthalmopathy. Study outcomes and limitations: Most clonotypes expanded in the thyroid (above 0.001) were also present in blood.

What was amplified from RNA transcripts were TCR beta CDR3 regions. A first-round RT-PCR of the TCR CDR3 used the HTBI primer set. In TCRdb, the multiplex PCR reads were re-called with MiXCR into one record per CDR3 protein. Here the sample spans 350,000 to 400,000 distinct CDR3 sequences, around 13% being singletons. Any patient presenting with uncontrolled infection, other autoimmune disease, pregnancy or lactation was left out. The study based diagnoses on clinical symptoms, serum thyroxine and TRAb, thyroid ultrasound and orbital computed tomography. This clonotype was recorded at least ten times. What it binds is unknown. The germline V and J ends were trimmed by 3 bases and 6 bases, with 12 bases remaining between them. The CDR3 totals 13 residues. Germline V lookup: CDR1 SEHNR, CDR2 FQNEAQ (reference sequence).

The clonotype comes from an older woman with Graves' hyperthyroidism. Sample: blood. The chain couples TRBV7-9 to TRBJ2-7; D tentatively fits TRBD1 or TRBD2 (5 bases each). CDR3 nucleotides: TGTGCCAGCAGCTTGATGGGGGAGCGCGAGCAGTACTTC. Protein product: CASSLMGEREQYF.